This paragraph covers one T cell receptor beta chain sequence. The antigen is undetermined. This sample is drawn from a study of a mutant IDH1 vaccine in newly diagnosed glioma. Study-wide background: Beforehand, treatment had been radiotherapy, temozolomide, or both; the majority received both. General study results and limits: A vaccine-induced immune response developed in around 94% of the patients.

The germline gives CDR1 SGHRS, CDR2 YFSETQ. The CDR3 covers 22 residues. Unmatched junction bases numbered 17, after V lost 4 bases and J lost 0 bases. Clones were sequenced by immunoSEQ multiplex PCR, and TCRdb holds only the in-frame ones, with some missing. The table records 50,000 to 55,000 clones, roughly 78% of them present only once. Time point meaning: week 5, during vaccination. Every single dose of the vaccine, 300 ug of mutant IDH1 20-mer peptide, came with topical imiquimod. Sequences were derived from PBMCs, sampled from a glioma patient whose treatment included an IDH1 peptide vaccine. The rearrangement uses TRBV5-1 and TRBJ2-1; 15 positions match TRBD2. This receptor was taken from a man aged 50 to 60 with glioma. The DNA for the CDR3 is TGCGCCAGCAGCGGCGGACAGGGGGGACTAGCGGGGGGCCTGAGCTCCTACAATGAGCAGTTCTTC. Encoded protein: CASSGGQGGLAGGLSSYNEQFF.